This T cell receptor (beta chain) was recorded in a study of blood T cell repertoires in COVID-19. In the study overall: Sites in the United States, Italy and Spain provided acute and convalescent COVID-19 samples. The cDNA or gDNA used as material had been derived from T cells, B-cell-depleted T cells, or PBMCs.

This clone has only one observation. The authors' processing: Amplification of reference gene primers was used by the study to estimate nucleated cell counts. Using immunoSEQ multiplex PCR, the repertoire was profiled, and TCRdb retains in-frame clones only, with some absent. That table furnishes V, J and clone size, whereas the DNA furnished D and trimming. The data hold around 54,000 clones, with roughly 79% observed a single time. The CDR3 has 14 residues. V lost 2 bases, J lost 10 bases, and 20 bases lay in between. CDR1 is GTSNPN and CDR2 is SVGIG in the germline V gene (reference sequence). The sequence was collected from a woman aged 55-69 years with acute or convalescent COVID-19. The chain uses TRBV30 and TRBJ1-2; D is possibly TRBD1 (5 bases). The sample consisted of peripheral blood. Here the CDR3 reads CAWSSSGRTFVYTF. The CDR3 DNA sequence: TGTGCCTGGAGTTCATCCGGGAGGACATTTGTCTACACCTTC.